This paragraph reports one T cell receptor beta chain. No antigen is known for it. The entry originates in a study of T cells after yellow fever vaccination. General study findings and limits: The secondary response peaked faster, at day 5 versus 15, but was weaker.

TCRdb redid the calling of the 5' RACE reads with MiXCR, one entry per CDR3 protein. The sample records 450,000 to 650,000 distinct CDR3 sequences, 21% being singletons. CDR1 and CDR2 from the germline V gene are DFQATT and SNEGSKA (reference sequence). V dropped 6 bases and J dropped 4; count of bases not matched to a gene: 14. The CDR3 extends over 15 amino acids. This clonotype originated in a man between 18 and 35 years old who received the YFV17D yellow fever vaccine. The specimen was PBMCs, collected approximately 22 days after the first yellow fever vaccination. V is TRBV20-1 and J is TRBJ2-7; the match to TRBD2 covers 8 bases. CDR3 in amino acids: CSAHRGGIRPYEQYF. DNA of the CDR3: TGCAGTGCCCACCGCGGGGGGATTAGACCTTACGAGCAGTACTTC.